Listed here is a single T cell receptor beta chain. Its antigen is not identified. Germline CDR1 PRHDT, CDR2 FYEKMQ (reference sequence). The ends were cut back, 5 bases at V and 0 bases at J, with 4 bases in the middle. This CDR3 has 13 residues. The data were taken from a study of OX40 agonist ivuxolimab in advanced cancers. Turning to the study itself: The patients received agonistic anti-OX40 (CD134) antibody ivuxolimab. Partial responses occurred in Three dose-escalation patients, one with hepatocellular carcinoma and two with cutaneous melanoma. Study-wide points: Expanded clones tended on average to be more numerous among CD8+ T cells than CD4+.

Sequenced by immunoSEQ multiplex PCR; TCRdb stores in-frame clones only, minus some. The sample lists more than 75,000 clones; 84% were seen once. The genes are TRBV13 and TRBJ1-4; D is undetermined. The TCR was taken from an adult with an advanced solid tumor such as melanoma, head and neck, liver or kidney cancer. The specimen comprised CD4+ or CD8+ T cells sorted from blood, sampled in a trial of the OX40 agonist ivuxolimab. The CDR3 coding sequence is TGTGCCAGCAGCGCAGCAACTAATGAAAAACTGTTTTTT. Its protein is CASSAATNEKLFF. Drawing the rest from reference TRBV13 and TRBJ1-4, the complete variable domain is AAGVIQSPRHLIKEKRETATLKCYPIPRHDTVYWYQQGPGQDPQFLISFYEKMQSDKGSIPDRFSAQQFSDYHSELNMSSLELGDSALYFCASSAATNEKLFFGSGTQLSVL.